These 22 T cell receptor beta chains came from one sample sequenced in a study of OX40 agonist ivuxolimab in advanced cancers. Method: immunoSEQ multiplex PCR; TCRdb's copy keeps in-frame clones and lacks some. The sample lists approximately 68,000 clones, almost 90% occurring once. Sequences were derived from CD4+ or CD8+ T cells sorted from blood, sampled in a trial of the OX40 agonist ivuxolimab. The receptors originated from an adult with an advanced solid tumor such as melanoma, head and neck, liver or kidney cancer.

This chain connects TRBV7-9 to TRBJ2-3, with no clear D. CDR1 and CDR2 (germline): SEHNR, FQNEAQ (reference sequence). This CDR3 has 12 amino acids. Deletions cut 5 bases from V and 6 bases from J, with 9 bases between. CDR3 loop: CASSPDQDTQYF. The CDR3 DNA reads TGTGCCAGCAGCCCGGACCAGGATACGCAGTATTTT.

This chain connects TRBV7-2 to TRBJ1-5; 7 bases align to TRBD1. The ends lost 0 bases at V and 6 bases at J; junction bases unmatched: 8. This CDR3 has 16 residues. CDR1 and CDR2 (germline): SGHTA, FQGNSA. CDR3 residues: CASSLAPRGGGQPQHF. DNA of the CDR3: TGTGCCAGCAGCTTAGCTCCGAGAGGGGGCGGTCAGCCCCAGCATTTT.

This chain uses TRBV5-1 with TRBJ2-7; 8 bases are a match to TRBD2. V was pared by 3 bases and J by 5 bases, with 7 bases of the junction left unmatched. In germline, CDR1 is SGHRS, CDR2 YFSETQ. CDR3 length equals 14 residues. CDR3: CASSSGTRGHEQYF. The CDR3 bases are TGCGCCAGCAGCTCCGGGACTAGGGGCCACGAGCAGTACTTC. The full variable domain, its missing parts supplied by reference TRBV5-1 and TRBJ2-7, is KAGVTQTPRYLIKTRGQQVTLSCSPISGHRSVSWYQQTPGQGLQFLFEYFSETQRNKGNFPGRFSGRQFSNSRSEMNVSTLELGDSALYLCASSSGTRGHEQYFGPGTRLTVT.

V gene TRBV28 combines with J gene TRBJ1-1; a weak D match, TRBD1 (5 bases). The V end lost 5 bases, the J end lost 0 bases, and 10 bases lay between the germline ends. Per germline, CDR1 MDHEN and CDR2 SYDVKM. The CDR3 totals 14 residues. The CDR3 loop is CASSPTGLNTEAFF. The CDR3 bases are TGTGCCAGCAGTCCCACAGGCTTGAACACTGAAGCTTTCTTT. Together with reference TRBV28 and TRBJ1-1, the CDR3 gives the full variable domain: DVKVTQSSRYLVKRTGEKVFLECVQDMDHENMFWYRQDPGLGLRLIYFSYDVKMKEKGDIPEGYSVSREKKERFSLILESASTNQTSMYLCASSPTGLNTEAFFGQGTRLTVV.

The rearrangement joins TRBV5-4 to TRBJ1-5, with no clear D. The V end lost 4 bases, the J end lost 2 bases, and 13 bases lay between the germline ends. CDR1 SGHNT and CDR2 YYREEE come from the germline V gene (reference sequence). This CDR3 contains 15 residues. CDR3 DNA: TGTGCCAGCAGCCTTGGGCCTCAGGGCAATCAGCCCCAGCATTTT. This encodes CASSLGPQGNQPQHF.

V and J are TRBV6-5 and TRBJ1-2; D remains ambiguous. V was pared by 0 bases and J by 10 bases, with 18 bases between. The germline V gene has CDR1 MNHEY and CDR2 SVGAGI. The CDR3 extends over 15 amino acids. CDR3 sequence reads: CASSYSKQGTGLYTF. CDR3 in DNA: TGTGCCAGCAGTTACTCAAAGCAAGGAACCGGCCTCTACACCTTC.

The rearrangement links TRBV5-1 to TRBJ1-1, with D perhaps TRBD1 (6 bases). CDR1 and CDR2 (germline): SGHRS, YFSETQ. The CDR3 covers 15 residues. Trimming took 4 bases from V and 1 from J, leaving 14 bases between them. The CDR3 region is CASSTGGQTNTEAFF. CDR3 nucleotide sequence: TGCGCCAGCAGCACGGGAGGACAGACGAACACTGAAGCTTTCTTT.

As DNA, the CDR3 is TGTGCCAGCACCGAGACAGGGGTCACGGAAAAACTGTTTTTT. This gives the protein CASTETGVTEKLFF. The chain employs TRBV6-1 and TRBJ1-4; 8 bases align to TRBD1. The CDR3 length is 14 residues. The germline V gene encodes CDR1 MNHNS and CDR2 SASEGT. Trimming at V came to 7 bases and at J to 8 bases, leaving 9 bases not matched to a gene.

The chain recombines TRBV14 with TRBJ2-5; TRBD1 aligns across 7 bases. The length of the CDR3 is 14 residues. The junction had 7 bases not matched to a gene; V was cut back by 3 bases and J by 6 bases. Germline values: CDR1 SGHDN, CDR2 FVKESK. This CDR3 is CASSQTGNLKTQYF. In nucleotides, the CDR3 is TGTGCCAGCAGCCAGACAGGGAATCTAAAGACCCAGTACTTC.

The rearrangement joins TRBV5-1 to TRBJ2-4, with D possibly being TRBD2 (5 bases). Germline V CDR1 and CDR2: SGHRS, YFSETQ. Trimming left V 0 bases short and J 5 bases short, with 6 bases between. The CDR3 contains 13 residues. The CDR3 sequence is CASSLGSENIQYF. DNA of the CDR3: TGCGCCAGCAGCTTGGGTAGCGAAAACATTCAGTACTTC.

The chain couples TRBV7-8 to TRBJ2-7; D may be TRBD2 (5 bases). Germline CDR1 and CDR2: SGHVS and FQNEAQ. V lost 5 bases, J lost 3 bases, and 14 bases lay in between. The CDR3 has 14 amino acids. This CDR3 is CASSPLTGNYEQYF. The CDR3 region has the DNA TGTGCCAGCAGCCCCCTGACGGGAAACTACGAGCAGTACTTC.

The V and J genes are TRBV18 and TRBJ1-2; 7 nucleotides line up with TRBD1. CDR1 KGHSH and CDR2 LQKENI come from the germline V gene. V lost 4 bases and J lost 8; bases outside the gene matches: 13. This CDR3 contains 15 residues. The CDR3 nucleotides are TGTGCCAGCTCACATACGGACAGGTCGATAGAGGGCTACACCTTC. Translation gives CASSHTDRSIEGYTF.

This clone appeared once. CDR3 DNA sequence: TGTGCCAGCACCCGGACCGGGGGGGAGCTGTTTTTT. This codes for CASTRTGGELFF. The rearrangement uses TRBV21-1 and TRBJ2-2. TRBV21-1 represents a pseudogene. This CDR3 contains 12 residues.

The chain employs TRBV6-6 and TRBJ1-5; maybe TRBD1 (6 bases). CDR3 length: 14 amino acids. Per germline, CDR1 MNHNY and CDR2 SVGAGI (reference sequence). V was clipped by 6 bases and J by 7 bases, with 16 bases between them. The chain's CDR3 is CASRRRGAGQPQHF. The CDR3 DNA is TGTGCCAGCAGGAGGAGGGGGGCGGGACAGCCCCAGCATTTT.

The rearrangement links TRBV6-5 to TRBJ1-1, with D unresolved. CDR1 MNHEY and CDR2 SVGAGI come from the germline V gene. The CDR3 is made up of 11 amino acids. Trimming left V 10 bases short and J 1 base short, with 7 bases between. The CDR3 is CATRGNTEAFF. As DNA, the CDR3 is TGTGCCACCCGCGGGAACACTGAAGCTTTCTTT.

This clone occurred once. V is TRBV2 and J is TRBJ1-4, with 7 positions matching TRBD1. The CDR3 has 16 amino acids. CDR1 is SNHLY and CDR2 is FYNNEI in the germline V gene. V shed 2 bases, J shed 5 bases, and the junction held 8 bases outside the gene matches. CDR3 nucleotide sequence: TGTGCCAGCAGTGAAAGGGGGCAGGGTGTCAATGAAAAACTGTTTTTT. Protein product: CASSERGQGVNEKLFF.

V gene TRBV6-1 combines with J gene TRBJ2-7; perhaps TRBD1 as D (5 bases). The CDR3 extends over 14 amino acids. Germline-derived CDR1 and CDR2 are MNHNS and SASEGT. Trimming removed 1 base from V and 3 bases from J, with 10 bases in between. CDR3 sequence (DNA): TGTGCCAGCAGTGAAGTCTGGGGCGGCTACGAGCAGTACTTC. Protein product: CASSEVWGGYEQYF.

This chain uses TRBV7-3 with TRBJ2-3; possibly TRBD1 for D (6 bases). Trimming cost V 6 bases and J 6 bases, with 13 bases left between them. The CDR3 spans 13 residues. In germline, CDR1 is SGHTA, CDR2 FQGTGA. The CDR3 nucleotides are TGTGCCAGCAGTTCGGACAGACCGGATACGCAGTATTTT. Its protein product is CASSSDRPDTQYF.

In DNA form, the CDR3 reads TGTGCCAGCAGTGAGGGGACAGGCTATATACAGTACTTC. Its translation: CASSEGTGYIQYF. The chain employs TRBV6-1 and TRBJ2-7; 8 nucleotides line up with TRBD1. The CDR3 covers 13 residues. Trimming took 3 bases from V and 10 from J; bases not matched to a gene: 8. Germline V gene sequence: CDR1 MNHNS, CDR2 SASEGT.

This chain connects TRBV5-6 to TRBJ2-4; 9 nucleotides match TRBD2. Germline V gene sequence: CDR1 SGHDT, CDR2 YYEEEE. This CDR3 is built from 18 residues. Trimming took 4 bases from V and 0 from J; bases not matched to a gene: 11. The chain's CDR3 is CASSPGVSGGIAKNIQYF. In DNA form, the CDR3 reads TGTGCCAGCAGCCCCGGGGTCAGCGGGGGGATAGCCAAAAACATTCAGTACTTC.

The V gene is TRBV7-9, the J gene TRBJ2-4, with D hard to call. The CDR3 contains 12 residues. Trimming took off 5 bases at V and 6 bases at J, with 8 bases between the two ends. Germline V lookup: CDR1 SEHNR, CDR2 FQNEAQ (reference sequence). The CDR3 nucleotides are TGTGCCAGCAGCGAACAGAGAAACATTCAGTACTTC. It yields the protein CASSEQRNIQYF.

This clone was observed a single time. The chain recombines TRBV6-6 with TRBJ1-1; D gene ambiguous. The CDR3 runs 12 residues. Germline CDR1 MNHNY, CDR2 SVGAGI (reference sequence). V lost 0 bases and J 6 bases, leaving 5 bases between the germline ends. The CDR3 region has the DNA TGTGCCAGCAGTTACTCTAGTGCTGAAGCTTTCTTT. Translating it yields CASSYSSAEAFF.